The TCR beta chain under discussion was sequenced for a study of cytomegalovirus exposure and HLA in healthy donors. Overall study results and limits: Association with HLA alleles at 0.05 false discovery rate was found for around 15,000 TCR beta sequences in a later analysis.

V was pared by 5 bases and J by 9 bases, with 15 bases between. The CDR3 runs to 13 residues. Germline V gene lookup returns CDR1 MDHEN and CDR2 SYDVKM. PCR used 60 Vbeta primers and 13 Jbeta primers. Clones were sequenced by immunoSEQ multiplex PCR, and TCRdb holds only the in-frame ones, with some missing. Of about 55,000 clones listed, around four fifths are singletons. In regard to this clone: Its target is not known.

Sample: PBMCs. The chain employs TRBV28 and TRBJ2-3; D might be TRBD1 (5 bases). The TCR comes from a man aged 25-40 years in good health and CMV-seronegative. CDR3 protein: CASSPTDTTTQYF. CDR3 nucleotides: TGTGCCAGCAGTCCCACGGACACTACCACGCAGTATTTT.